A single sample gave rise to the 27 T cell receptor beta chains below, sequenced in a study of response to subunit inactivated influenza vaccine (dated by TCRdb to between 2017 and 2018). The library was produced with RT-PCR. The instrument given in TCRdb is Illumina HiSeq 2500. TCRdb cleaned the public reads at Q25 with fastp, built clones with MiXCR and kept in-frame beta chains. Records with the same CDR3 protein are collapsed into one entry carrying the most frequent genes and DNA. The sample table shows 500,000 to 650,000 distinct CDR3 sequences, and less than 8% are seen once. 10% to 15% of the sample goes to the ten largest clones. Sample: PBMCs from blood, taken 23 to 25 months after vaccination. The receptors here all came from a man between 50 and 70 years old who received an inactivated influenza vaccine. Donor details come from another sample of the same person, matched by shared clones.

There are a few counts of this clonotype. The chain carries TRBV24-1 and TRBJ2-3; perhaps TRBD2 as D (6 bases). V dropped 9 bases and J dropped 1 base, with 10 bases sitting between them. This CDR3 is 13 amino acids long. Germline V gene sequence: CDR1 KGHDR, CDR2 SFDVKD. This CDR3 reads CATGEVGTDTQYF. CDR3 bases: TGTGCCACCGGGGAGGTCGGCACAGATACGCAGTATTTT.

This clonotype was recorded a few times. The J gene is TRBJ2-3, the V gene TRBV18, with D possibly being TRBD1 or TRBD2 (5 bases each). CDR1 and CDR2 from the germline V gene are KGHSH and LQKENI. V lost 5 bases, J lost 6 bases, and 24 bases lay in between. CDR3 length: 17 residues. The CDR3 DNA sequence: TGTGCCAGCTCATCTAAGACCGGGACCCCGTATCGTGATACGCAGTATTTT. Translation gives CASSSKTGTPYRDTQYF.

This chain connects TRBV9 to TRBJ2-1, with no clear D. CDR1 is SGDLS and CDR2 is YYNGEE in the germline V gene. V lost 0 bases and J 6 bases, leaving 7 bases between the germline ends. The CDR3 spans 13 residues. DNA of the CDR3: TGTGCCAGCAGCGTAGGACAAGTCAATGAGCAGTTCTTC. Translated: CASSVGQVNEQFF.

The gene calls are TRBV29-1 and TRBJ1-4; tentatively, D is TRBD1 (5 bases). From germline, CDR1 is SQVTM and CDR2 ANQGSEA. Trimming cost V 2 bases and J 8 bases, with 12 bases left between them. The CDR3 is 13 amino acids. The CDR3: CSVEWGVGEKLFF. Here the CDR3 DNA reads TGCAGCGTTGAATGGGGGGTTGGAGAAAAACTGTTTTTT.

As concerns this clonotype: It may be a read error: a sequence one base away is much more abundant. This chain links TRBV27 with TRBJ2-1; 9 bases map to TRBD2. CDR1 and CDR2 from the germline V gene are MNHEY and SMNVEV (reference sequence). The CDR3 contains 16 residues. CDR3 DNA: TGTGCCAGCAGTTTATGGCTGACTAGCGGATACAATGAGGAGTTCTTC. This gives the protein CASSLWLTSGYNEEFF.

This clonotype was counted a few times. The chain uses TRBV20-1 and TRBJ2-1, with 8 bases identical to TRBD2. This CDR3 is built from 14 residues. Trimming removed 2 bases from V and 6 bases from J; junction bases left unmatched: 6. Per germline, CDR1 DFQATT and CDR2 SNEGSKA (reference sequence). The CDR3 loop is CSARPGGRVNEQFF. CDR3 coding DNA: TGCAGTGCTAGACCGGGGGGGCGGGTCAATGAGCAGTTCTTC.

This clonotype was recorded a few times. The CDR3 region has the DNA TGTGCCAGCAGCTTGTCTCCCCGGAGGGATACGCAGTATTTT. Translation gives CASSLSPRRDTQYF. The rearrangement links TRBV28 to TRBJ2-3; D may be TRBD2 (5 bases). V shed 6 bases and J shed 6 bases, with 16 bases lying between them. In germline, CDR1 is MDHEN, CDR2 SYDVKM. The CDR3 runs 14 residues.

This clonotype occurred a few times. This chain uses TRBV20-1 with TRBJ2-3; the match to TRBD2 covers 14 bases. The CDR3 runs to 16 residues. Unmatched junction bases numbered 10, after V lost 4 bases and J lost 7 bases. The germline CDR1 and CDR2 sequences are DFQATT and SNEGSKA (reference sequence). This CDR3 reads CSAKGLAGALGYTQYF. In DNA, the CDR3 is TGCAGTGCTAAGGGACTAGCGGGGGCCTTGGGGTATACGCAGTATTTT.

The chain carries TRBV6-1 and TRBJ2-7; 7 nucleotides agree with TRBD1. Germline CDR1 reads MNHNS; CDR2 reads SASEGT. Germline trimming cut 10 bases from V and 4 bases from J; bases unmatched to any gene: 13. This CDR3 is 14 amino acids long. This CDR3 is CATADRERGYEQYF. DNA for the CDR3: TGTGCCACCGCTGACAGGGAGAGGGGTTACGAGCAGTACTTC.

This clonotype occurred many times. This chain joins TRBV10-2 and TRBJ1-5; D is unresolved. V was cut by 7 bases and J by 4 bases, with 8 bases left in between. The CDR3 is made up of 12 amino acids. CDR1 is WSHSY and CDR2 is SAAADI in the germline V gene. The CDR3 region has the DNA TGCGCCAGCACAGACATTAATCAGCCCCAGCATTTT. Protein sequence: CASTDINQPQHF.

The chain's CDR3 is CAISPGQINSPLHF. CDR3 sequence (DNA): TGTGCCATCAGTCCGGGACAAATTAATTCACCCCTCCACTTT. The chain joins TRBV10-3 to TRBJ1-6; tentative D call: TRBD1 (6 bases). The CDR3 totals 14 residues. Trimming removed 5 bases from V and 6 bases from J, with 11 bases in between. CDR1 ENHRY and CDR2 SYGVKD come from the germline V gene.

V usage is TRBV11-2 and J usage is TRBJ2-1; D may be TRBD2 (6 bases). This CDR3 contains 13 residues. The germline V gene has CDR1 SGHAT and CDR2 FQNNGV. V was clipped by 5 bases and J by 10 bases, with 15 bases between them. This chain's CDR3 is CASSTSGVPEQFF. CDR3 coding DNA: TGTGCCAGCAGCACGTCGGGAGTGCCGGAGCAGTTCTTC.

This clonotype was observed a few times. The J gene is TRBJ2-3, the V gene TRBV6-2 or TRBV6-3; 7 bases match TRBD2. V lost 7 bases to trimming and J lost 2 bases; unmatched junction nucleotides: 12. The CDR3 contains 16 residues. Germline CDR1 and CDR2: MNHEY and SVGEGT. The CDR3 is CASNPFQRGLTDTQYF. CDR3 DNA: TGTGCCAGCAATCCCTTCCAGCGGGGCCTCACAGATACGCAGTATTTT.

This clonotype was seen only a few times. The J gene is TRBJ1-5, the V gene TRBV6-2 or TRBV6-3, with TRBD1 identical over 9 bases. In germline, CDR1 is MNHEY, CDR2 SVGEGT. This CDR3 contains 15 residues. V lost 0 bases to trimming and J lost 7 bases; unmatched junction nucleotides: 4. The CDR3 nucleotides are TGTGCCAGCAGTTACTCTACAGGGGGCGGACAGCCCCAGCATTTT. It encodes CASSYSTGGGQPQHF.

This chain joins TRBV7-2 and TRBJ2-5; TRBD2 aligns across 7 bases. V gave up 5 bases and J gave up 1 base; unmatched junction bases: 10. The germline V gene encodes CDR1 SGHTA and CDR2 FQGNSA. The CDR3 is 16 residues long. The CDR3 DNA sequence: TGTGCCAGCAGCCCCTTTGGGCGGGGGTTCCAAGAGACCCAGTACTTC. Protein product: CASSPFGRGFQETQYF.

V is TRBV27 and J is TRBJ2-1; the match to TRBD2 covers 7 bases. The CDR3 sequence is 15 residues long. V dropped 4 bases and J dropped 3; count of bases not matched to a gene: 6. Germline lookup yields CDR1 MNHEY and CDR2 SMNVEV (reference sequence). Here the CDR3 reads CASSSSGWGYNEQFF. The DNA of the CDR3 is TGTGCCAGCAGTTCTAGCGGTTGGGGCTACAATGAGCAGTTCTTC.

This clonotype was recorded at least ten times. For the CDR3, the DNA is TGTGCCATCAGTGACCTTGGGACTAGGAGTCACAATGAGCAGTTCTTC. Translated: CAISDLGTRSHNEQFF. The V and J genes are TRBV10-3 and TRBJ2-1; 8 bases map to TRBD2. The CDR3 runs 16 residues. Unmatched junction bases numbered 9, after V lost 3 bases and J lost 5 bases. The germline gives CDR1 ENHRY, CDR2 SYGVKD.

CDR3 sequence: CASSLSIRGQGLRGEQYF. As DNA, the CDR3 is TGTGCCAGCAGTTTATCGATCCGGGGACAGGGTCTCAGGGGCGAGCAGTACTTC. The V and J genes are TRBV27 and TRBJ2-7, with 9 nucleotides matching TRBD1. The germline gives CDR1 MNHEY, CDR2 SMNVEV (reference sequence). This CDR3 is 18 amino acids long. V lost 0 bases to trimming and J lost 6 bases; unmatched junction nucleotides: 15.

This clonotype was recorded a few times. The CDR3 sequence is CASSQEGRRGQLFF. Here the CDR3 DNA reads TGCGCCAGCAGCCAAGAAGGTCGCAGGGGGCAGCTGTTTTTT. The chain has TRBV4-1 and TRBJ2-2; 8 bases are shared with TRBD1. With 0 bases clipped from V and 12 bases from J, the junction kept 6 bases outside the gene matches. The length of the CDR3 is 14 residues. Germline CDR1 MGHRA, CDR2 YSYEKL.

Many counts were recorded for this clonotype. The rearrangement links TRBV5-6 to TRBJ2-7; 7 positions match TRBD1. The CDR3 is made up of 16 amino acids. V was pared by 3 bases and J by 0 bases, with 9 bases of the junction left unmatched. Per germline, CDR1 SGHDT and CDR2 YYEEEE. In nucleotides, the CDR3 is TGTGCCAGCAGCTCCACTCTCAGGGACAGCTCCTACGAGCAGTACTTC. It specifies CASSSTLRDSSYEQYF.

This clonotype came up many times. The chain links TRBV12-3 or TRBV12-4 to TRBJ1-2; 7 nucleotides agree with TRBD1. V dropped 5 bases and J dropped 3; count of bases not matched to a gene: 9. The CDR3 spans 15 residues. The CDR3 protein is CASSPRLGQYYGYTF. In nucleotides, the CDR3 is TGTGCCAGCAGTCCAAGACTGGGACAGTACTATGGCTACACCTTC.

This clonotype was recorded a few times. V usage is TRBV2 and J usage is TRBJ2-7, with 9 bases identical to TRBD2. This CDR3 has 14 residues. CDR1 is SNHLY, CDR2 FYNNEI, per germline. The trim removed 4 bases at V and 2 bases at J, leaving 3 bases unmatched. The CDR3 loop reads CASSAEREAYEQYF. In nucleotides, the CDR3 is TGTGCCAGCAGTGCGGAGCGGGAGGCCTACGAGCAGTACTTC. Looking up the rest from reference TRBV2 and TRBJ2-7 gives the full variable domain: EPEVTQTPSHQVTQMGQEVILRCVPISNHLYFYWYRQILGQKVEFLVSFYNNEISEKSEIFDDQFSVERPDGSNFTLKIRSTKLEDSAMYFCASSAEREAYEQYFGPGTRLTVT.

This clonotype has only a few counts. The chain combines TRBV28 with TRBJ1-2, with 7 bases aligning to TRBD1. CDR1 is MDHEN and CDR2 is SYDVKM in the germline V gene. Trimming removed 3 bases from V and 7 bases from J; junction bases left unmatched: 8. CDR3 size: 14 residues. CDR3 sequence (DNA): TGTGCCAGCAGTTTGGGACAGATCTCCTCTGGCTACACCTTC. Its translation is CASSLGQISSGYTF.

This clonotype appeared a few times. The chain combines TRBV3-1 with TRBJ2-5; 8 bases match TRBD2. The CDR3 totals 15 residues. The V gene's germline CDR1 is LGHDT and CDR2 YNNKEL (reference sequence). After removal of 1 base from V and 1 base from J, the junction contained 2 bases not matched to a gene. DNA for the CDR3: TGTGCCAGCAGCCAAGTTGCGGGGGGCCAAGAGACCCAGTACTTC. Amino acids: CASSQVAGGQETQYF.

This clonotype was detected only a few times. CDR3 coding DNA: TGTGCCAGCAGTTCGGACAGATACTATGGCTACACCTTC. Translating it yields CASSSDRYYGYTF. The chain couples TRBV6-2 or TRBV6-3 to TRBJ1-2; D is perhaps TRBD1 (6 bases). V was trimmed by 4 bases and J by 3 bases, leaving 9 bases between them. CDR1 MNHEY and CDR2 SVGEGT come from the germline V gene. The CDR3 spans 13 residues.

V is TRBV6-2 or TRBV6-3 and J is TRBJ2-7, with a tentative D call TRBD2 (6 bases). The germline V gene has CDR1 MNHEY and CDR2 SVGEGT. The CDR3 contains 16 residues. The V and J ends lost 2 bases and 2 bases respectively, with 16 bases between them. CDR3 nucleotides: TGTGCCAGCAGTTACCCGGGACTGACCTTAACCTACGAGCAGTACTTC. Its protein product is CASSYPGLTLTYEQYF.

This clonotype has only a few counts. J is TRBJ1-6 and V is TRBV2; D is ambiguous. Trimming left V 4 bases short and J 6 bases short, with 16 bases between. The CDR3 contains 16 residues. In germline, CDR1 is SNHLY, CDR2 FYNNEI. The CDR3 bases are TGTGCCAGCAGTGGACGGGGTCGGTTTAGTAATTCACCCCTCCACTTT. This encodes CASSGRGRFSNSPLHF. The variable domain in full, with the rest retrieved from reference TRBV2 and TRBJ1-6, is EPEVTQTPSHQVTQMGQEVILRCVPISNHLYFYWYRQILGQKVEFLVSFYNNEISEKSEIFDDQFSVERPDGSNFTLKIRSTKLEDSAMYFCASSGRGRFSNSPLHFGNGTRLTVT.